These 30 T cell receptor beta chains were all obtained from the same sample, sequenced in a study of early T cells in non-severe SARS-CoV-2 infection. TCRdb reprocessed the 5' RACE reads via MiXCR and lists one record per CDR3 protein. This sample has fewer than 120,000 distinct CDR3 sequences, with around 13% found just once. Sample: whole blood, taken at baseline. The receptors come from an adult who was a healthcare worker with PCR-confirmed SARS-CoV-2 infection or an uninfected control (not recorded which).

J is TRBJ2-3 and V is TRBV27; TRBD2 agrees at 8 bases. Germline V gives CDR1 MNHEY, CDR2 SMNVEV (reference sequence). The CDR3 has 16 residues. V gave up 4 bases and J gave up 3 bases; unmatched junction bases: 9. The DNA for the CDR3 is TGTGCCAGCAGTTCAAGCGGGGGCCCTCGAACAGATACGCAGTATTTT. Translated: CASSSSGGPRTDTQYF.

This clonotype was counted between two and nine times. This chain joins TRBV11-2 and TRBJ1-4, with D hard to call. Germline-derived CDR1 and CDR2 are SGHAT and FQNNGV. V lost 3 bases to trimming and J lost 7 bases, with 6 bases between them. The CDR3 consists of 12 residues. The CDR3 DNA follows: TGTGCCAGCAGCTTTCACAGTGAAAAACTGTTTTTT. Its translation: CASSFHSEKLFF.

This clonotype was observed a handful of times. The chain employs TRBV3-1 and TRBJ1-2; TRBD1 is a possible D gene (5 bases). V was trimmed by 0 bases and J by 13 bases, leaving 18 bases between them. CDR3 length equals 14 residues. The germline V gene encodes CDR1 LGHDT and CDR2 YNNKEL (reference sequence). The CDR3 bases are TGTGCCAGCAGCCAAGAAAATATAGGGACGAGGGCCACCTTC. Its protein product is CASSQENIGTRATF. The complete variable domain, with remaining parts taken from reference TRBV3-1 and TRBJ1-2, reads DTAVSQTPKYLVTQMGNDKSIKCEQNLGHDTMYWYKQDSKKFLKIMFSYNNKELIINETVPNRFSPKSPDKAHLNLHINSLELGDSAVYFCASSQENIGTRATFGSGTRLTVV.

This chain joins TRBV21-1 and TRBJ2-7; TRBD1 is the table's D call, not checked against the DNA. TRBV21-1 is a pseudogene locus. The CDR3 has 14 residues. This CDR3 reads CASSPRLRNYEQYF. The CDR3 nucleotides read TGTGCCAGCAGCCCCCGGCTGCGGAACTACGAGCAGTACTTC.

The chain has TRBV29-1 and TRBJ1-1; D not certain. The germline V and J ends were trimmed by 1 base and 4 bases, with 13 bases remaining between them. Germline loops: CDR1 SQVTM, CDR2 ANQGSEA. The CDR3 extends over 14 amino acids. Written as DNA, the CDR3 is TGCAGCGTTGAAGGACGCTACACGGGCACTGAAGCTTTCTTT. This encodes CSVEGRYTGTEAFF.

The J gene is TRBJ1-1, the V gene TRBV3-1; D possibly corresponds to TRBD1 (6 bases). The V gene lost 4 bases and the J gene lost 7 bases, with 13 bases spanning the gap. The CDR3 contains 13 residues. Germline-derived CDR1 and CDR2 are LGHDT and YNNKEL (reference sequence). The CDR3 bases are TGTGCCAGCAGCCGCTTCGGACAGTTTGAAGCTTTCTTT. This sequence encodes CASSRFGQFEAFF.

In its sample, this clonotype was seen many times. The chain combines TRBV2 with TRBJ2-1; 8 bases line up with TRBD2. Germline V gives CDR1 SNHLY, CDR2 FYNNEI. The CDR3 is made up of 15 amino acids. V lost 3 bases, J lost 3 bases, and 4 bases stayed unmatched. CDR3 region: CASSEGLAGYNEQFF. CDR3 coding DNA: TGTGCCAGCAGTGAGGGTCTAGCGGGCTACAATGAGCAGTTCTTC. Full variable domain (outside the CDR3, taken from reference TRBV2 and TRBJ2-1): EPEVTQTPSHQVTQMGQEVILRCVPISNHLYFYWYRQILGQKVEFLVSFYNNEISEKSEIFDDQFSVERPDGSNFTLKIRSTKLEDSAMYFCASSEGLAGYNEQFFGPGTRLTVL.

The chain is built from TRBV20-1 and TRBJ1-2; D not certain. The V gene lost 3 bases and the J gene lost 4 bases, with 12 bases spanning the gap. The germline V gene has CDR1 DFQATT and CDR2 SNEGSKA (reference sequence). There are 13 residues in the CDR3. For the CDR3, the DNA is TGCAGTGCTAGGGGTCCGAGCTCCTATGGCTACACCTTC. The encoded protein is CSARGPSSYGYTF.

CDR3 bases: TGTGCCACCAGTGACTCTCCGGGACAGGGATGGGCGGATACGCAGTATTTT. Its protein product is CATSDSPGQGWADTQYF. The rearrangement joins TRBV24-1 to TRBJ2-3, with 9 nucleotides matching TRBD1. V shed 4 bases, J shed 6 bases, and the junction held 13 bases outside the gene matches. There are 17 residues in the CDR3. CDR1 is KGHDR and CDR2 is SFDVKD in the germline V gene.

Here the CDR3 DNA reads TGTGCCAGCAGCTCGCCCTACGGGGTCGGGACAGATACGCAGTATTTT. Translation gives CASSSPYGVGTDTQYF. The chain joins TRBV5-6 to TRBJ2-3; the D gene is possibly TRBD2 (5 bases). This CDR3 region has 16 residues. Trimming pared 3 bases from V and 3 bases from J, leaving 17 bases between. Germline V gene lookup returns CDR1 SGHDT and CDR2 YYEEEE.

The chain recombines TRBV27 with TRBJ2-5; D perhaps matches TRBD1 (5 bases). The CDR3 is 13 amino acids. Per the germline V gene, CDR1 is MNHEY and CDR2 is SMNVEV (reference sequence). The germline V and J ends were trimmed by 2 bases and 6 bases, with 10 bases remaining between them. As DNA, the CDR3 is TGTGCCAGCAGTTTACAGGGTCGACAGACCCAGTACTTC. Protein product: CASSLQGRQTQYF.

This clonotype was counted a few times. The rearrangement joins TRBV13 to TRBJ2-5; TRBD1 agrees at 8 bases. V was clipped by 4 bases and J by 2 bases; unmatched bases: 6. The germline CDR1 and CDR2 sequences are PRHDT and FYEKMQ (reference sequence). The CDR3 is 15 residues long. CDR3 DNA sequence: TGTGCCAGCAGCTACGGGACAGGAAAACAAGAGACCCAGTACTTC. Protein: CASSYGTGKQETQYF.

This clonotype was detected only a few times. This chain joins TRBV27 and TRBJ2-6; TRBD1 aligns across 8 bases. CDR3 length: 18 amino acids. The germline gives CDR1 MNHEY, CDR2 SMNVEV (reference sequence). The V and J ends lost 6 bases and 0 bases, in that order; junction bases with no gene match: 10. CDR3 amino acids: CASSRTGPFNSGANVLTF. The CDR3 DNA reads TGTGCCAGCAGCCGGACAGGGCCTTTCAACTCTGGGGCCAACGTCCTGACTTTC.

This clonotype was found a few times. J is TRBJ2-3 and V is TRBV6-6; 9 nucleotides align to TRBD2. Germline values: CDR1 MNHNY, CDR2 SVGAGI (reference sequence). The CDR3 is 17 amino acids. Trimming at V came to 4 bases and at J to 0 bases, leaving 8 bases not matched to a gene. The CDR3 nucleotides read TGTGCCAGCAGTTTCCCGTTAGCGGGAGCAAGCACAGATACGCAGTATTTT. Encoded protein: CASSFPLAGASTDTQYF.

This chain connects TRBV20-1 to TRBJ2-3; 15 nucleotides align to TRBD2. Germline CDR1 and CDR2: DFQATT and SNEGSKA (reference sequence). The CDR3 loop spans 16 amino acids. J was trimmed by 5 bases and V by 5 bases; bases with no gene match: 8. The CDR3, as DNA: TGCAGTGCTGGCGGACTAGCGGGGGGGCTGAGAGATACGCAGTATTTT. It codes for CSAGGLAGGLRDTQYF.

CDR3 loop: CASSYSPSGRLTGELFF. Here the CDR3 DNA reads TGTGCCAGCAGTTACTCTCCTAGCGGGAGGCTAACCGGGGAGCTGTTTTTT. The genes are TRBV6-2 or TRBV6-3 and TRBJ2-2; 11 bases fit TRBD2. Germline V CDR1 and CDR2: MNHEY, SVGEGT. This CDR3 spans 17 amino acids. Trimming took 0 bases from V and 5 from J; bases not matched to a gene: 5.

The CDR3 DNA sequence: TGTGCCACCAGTGATTCCGACAGGGAGGGCATTCAGTACTTC. It yields the protein CATSDSDREGIQYF. The chain joins TRBV24-1 to TRBJ2-4, with D possibly being TRBD1 or TRBD2 (7 bases each). Germline V gives CDR1 KGHDR, CDR2 SFDVKD. The CDR3 is made up of 14 amino acids. Trimming removed 2 bases at V and 9 bases at J, with 13 bases between.

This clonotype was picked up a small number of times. The CDR3 loop is CVSGSGETQYF. CDR3 nucleotide sequence: TGCGTTAGCGGGTCAGGGGAGACCCAGTACTTC. The gene calls are TRBV20-1 and TRBJ2-5; 7 nucleotides match TRBD2. Germline CDR1 reads DFQATT; CDR2 reads SNEGSKA (reference sequence). There are 11 residues in the CDR3.

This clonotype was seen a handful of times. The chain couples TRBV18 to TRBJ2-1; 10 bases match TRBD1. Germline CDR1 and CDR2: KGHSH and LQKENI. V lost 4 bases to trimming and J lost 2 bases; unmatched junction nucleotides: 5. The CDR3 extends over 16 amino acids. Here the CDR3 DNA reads TGTGCCAGCTCACTTCGGGACAGGGGCCCCTACAATGAGCAGTTCTTC. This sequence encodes CASSLRDRGPYNEQFF.

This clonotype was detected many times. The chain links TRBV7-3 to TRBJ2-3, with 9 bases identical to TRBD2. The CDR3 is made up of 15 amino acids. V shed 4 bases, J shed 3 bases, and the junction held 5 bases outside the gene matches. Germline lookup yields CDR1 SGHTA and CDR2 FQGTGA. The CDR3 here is CASSSGTSRTDTQYF. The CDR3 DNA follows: TGTGCCAGCAGCTCCGGGACTAGCCGGACAGATACGCAGTATTTT.

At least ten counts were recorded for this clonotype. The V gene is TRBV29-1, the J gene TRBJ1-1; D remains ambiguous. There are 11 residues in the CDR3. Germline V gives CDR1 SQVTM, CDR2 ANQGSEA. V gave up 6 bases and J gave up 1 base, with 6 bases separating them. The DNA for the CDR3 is TGCAGCGTGCCCGGGAACACTGAAGCTTTCTTT. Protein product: CSVPGNTEAFF.

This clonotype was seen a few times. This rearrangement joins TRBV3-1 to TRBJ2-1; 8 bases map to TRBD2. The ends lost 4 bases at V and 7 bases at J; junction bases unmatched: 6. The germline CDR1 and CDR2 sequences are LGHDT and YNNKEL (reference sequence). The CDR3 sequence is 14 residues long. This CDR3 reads CASSLLGTSNEQFF. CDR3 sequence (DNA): TGTGCCAGCAGCCTCCTCGGGACTAGTAATGAGCAGTTCTTC.

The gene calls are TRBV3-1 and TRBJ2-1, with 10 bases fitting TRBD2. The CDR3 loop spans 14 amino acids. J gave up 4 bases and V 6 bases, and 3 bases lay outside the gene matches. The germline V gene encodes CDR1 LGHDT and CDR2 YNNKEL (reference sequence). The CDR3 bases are TGTGCCAGCAGTCCGGGACTAGCGTACAATGAGCAGTTCTTC. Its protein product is CASSPGLAYNEQFF.

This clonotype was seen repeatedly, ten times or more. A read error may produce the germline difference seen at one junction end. Here the CDR3 DNA reads TGTGCCAGCAGCGTAGAGTCCCGACCCGGAGATGCGCAGTATTTT. Translating it yields CASSVESRPGDAQYF. The rearrangement joins TRBV9 to TRBJ2-3; no reliable D call. Germline V gene lookup returns CDR1 SGDLS and CDR2 YYNGEE. The CDR3 loop spans 15 amino acids.

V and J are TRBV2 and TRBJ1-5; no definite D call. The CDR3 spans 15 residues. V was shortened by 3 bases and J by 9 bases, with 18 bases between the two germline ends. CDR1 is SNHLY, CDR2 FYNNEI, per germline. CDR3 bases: TGTGCCAGCAGTGATAGACCCGCCGCGATTCCGCCCCAGCATTTT. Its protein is CASSDRPAAIPPQHF.

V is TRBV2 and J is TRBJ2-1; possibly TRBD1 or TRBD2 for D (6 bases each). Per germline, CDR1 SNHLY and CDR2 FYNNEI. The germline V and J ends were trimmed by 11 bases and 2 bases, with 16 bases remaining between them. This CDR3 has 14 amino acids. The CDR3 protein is CAAKGGLAYNEQFF. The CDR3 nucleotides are TGTGCCGCAAAAGGGGGGCTCGCCTACAATGAGCAGTTCTTC.

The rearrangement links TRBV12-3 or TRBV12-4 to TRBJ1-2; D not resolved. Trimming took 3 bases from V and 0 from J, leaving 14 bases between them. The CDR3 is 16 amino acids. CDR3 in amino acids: CASSFTGLGTNYGYTF. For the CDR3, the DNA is TGTGCCAGCAGTTTTACGGGGTTAGGTACTAACTATGGCTACACCTTC.

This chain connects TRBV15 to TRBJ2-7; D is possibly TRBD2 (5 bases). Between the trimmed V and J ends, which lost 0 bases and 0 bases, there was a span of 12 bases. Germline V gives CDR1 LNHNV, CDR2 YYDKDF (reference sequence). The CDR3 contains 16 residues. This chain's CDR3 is CATSRDPAASSYEQYF. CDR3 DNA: TGTGCCACCAGCAGAGATCCAGCGGCGAGCTCCTACGAGCAGTACTTC.

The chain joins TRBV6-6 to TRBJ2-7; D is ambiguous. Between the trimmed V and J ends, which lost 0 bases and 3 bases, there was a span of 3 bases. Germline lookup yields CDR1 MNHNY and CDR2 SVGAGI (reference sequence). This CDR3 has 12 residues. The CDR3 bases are TGTGCCAGCAGTTACTCAAACTACGAGCAGTACTTC. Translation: CASSYSNYEQYF.

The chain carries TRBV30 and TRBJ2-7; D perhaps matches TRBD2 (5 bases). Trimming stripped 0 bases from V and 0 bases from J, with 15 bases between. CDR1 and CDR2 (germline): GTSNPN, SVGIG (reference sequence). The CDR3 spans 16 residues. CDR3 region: CAWSVLGRMSSYEQYF. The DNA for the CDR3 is TGTGCCTGGAGTGTACTAGGGAGAATGAGCTCCTACGAGCAGTACTTC.